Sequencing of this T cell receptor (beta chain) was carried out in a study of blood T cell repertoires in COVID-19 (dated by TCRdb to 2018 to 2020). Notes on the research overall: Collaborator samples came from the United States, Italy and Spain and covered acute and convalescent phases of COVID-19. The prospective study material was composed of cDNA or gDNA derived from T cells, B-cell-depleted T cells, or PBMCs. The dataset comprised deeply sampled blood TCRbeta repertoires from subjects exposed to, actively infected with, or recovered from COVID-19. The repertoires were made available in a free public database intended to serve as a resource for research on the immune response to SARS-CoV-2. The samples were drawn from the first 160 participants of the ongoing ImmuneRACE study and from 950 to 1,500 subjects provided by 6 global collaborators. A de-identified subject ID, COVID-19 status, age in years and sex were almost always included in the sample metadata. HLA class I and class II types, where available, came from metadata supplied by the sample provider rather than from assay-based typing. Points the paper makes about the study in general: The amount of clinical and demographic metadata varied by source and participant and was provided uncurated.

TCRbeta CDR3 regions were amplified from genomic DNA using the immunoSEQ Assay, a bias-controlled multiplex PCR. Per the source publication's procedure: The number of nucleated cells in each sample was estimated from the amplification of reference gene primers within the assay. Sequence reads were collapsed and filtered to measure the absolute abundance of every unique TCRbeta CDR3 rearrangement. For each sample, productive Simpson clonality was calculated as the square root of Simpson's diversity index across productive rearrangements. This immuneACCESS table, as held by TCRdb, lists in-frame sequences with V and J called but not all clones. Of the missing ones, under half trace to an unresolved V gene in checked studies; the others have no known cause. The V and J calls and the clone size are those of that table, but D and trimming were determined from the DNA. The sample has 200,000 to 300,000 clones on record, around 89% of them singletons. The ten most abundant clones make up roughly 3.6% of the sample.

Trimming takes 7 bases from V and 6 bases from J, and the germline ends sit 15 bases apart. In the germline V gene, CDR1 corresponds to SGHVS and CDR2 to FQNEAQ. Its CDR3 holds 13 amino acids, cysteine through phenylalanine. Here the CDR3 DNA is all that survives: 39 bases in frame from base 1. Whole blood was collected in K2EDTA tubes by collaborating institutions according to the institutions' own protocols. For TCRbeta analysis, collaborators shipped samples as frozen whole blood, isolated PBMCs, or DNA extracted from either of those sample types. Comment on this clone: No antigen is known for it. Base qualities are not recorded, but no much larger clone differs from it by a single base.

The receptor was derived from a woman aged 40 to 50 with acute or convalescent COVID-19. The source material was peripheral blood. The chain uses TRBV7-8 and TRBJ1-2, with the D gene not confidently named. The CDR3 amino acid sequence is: CASTDSDWDGYTF. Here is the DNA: TGTGCCAGCACCGATAGCGACTGGGATGGCTACACCTTC.